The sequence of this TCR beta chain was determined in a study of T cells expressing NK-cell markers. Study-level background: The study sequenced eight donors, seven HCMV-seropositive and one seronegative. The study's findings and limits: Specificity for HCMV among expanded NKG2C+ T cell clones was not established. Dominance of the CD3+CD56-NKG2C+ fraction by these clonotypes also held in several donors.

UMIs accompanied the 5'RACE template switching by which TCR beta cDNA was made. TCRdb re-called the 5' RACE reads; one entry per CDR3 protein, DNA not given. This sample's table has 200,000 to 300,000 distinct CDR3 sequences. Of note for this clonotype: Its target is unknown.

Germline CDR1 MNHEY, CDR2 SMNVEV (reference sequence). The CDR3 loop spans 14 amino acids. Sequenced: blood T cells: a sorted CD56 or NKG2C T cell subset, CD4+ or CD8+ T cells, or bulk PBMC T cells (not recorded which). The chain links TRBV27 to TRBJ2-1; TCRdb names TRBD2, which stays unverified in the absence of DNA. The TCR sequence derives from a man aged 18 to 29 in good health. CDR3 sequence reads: CASRLAGGPGEQFF.